Sequencing of this TCR beta chain was carried out in a study of T cell responses to AZD1222 COVID-19 vaccine (dated by TCRdb to the early 2020s). Context from the whole study: Because spike-specific TCR depth and breadth did not differ between the two schedules, AZD1222 recipients who got a second dose at roughly 4 weeks were pooled with those who got a second dose at roughly 12 weeks. A total of more than 230 trial participants underwent TCR sequencing, of whom about 200 had received two doses of AZD1222 and approximately 26 had received two doses of the MenACWY control vaccine. Trial participants were enrolled into age subgroups of 18-55, 56-69 and 70-plus years, which contained 148, 28 and 57 TCR-sequenced participants, respectively.

The study at large found these results: Conclusions about previously exposed vaccinees are limited because only a handful of AZD1222 recipients were SARS-CoV-2 seropositive at baseline. Epitopes outside the regions mutated in the B.1.351 and B.1.1.7 variants were reportedly recognized by nearly half of the unique spike-specific TCRs. After two AZD1222 doses, spike-specific TCR breadth and depth were significantly higher than at day 0 and than in MenACWY recipients. In the small 56-69-year group, the increase in depth fell short of significance, most likely because of low power. No day 14 peak-response samples were available, so repertoires were characterized only after the peak T cell response. The vaccine-associated CD4 TCRs covered the entire spike protein, and the dominant responses fell in regions 160-218 and 743-854. Participants were mostly white British and included more females than males, and it was suggested by the authors that clonal diversity may have been underestimated.

V is pared back by 3 bases and J by 0 bases, with 12 bases lying between the germline termini. From the cysteine up to the phenylalanine, the CDR3 has a length of 16 residues. Only the CDR3 part of the read is kept: 48 bases, read in frame from the first base. From a lookup of the germline V gene, CDR1 and CDR2 are SGHAT and FQNNGV. The CDR3 regions of human TCRbeta chains were analyzed by immunosequencing. Per the original workflow: TCRs in the repertoires were compared against a reference library of SARS-CoV-2-specific TCRs that had been generated with the MIRA antigen-specificity platform. Breadth was defined as the fraction of unique TCRs that were SARS-CoV-2-associated. Depth was defined as the fraction of total T cells that were SARS-CoV-2-associated. Using the MIRA data, every spike-specific TCR was mapped to the spike region that the TCR reacted to and assigned to either a CD4 or a CD8 class. Log10-transformed breadth and depth values were compared by one-way ANOVA with Sidak's multiple comparisons tests. TCRdb retrieved this table from immuneACCESS and kept in-frame rearrangements only. Not all clones are present; in checked studies, unresolved V genes account for under half, and no reason is known for the remainder. The V and J calls and clone size were taken over from that table, and D and trimming were inferred from the DNA. The sample table holds 100,000 to 150,000 clones, of which about nine tenths were seen once. Approximately 7.9% of the sample is in the top ten clones.

In regard to this clone: Its antigen is not yet known. Per-base qualities were not stored, and no clone one base away is much larger.

What this sample's time point label stands for: baseline before first vaccination. Samples from vaccinated people were obtained from the UK trials COV001 and COV002, which included a single-blind randomized controlled phase 2/3 trial of AZD1222 (ChAdOx1 nCoV-19) in healthy adults. For TCRbeta chain sequencing, PBMC samples were collected from trial participants at day 0 and at day 28 after the second dose. The origin of this receptor is an adult in good health. The material sequenced was peripheral blood, taken on day 0 of AZD1222 vaccination. Recombination linked TRBV11-2 to TRBJ1-3; TRBD1 is possibly the D segment (5 matching bases). CDR3 reads: CASSFSDSGSGNTIYF. The sequence in DNA is TGTGCCAGCAGCTTCAGCGACAGTGGCTCTGGAAACACCATATATTTT.